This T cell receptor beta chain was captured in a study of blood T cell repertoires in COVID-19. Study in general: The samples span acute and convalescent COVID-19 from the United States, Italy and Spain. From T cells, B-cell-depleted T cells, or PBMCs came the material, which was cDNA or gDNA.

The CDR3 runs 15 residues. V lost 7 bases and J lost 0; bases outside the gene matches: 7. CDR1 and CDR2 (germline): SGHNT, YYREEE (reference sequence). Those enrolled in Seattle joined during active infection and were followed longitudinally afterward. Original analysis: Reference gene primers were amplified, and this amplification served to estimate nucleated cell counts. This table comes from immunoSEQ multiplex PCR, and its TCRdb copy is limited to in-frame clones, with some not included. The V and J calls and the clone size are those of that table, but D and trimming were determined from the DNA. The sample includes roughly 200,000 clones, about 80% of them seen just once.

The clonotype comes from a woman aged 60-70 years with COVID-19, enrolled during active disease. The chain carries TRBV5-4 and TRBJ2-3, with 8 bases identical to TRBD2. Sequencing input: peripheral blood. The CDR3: CASLFSGASTDTQYF. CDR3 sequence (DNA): TGTGCCAGCCTCTTTAGCGGGGCTAGCACAGATACGCAGTATTTT.